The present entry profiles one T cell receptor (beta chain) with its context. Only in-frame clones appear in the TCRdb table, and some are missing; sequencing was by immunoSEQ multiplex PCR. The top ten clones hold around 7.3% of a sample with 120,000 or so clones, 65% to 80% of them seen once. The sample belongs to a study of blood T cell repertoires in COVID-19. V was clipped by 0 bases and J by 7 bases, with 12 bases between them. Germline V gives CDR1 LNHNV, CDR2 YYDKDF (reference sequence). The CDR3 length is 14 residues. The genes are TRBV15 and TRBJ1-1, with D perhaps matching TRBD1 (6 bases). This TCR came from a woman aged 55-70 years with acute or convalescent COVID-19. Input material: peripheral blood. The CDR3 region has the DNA TGTGCCACCAGCAGAGACAGGGGTCCTGATGAAGCTTTCTTT. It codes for CATSRDRGPDEAFF.